The next 16 T cell receptor beta chains were all read from a single sample in a study of T cells in Graves' hyperthyroidism and ophthalmopathy. From RNA transcripts, TCR beta CDR3 regions were amplified. Initially, a first-round RT-PCR of the TCR CDR3 employed the HTBI primer set. TCRdb reprocessed the multiplex PCR reads with MiXCR, giving one entry per CDR3 protein. The sample lists fewer than 450,000 distinct CDR3 sequences; around 18% were seen once. The material sequenced was blood. The receptors here all came from a man between 18 and 29 years old with Graves' ophthalmopathy.

This clonotype was counted only a few times. The rearrangement joins TRBV7-8 to TRBJ2-1, with 15 positions matching TRBD2. This CDR3 contains 17 residues. Germline V gives CDR1 SGHVS, CDR2 FQNEAQ. Trimming removed 2 bases from V and 7 bases from J; junction bases left unmatched: 6. The CDR3 region is CASSLRTSGGAGNEQFF. CDR3 bases: TGTGCCAGCAGCTTACGGACTAGCGGGGGGGCCGGGAATGAGCAGTTCTTC.

The chain carries TRBV6-1 and TRBJ2-6, with D possibly TRBD1 on 5 matching bases. V was cut by 5 bases and J by 0 bases, with 14 bases left in between. CDR3 length equals 17 residues. Germline CDR1 MNHNS, CDR2 SASEGT. CDR3 in amino acids: CASSPQRQSSGANVLTF. Here the CDR3 DNA reads TGTGCCAGCAGTCCCCAAAGACAGTCCTCTGGGGCCAACGTCCTGACTTTC.

The sample holds a few counts of this clonotype. This rearrangement joins TRBV4-1 to TRBJ2-3, with D possibly TRBD2 on 6 matching bases. CDR3 length: 16 amino acids. Trimming shortened V by 0 bases and J by 4 bases, and 14 bases separated the two germline ends. The germline gives CDR1 MGHRA, CDR2 YSYEKL. CDR3 residues: CASSQDPSAAADTQYF. CDR3 nucleotides: TGCGCCAGCAGCCAAGATCCTAGCGCGGCGGCAGATACGCAGTATTTT.

This clonotype occurred a few times. The CDR3 loop reads CAIDTGGLEGYTF. The CDR3 nucleotides read TGTGCCATAGATACGGGGGGCCTGGAAGGCTACACCTTC. The chain uses TRBV7-9 and TRBJ1-2; perhaps TRBD1 as D (6 bases). The CDR3 length is 13 residues. Germline V CDR1 and CDR2: SEHNR, FQNEAQ (reference sequence). V was trimmed by 10 bases and J by 8 bases, leaving 20 bases between them.

The V gene is TRBV7-9, the J gene TRBJ2-1; D is possibly TRBD1 or TRBD2 (5 bases each). The CDR3 spans 15 residues. In germline, CDR1 is SEHNR, CDR2 FQNEAQ (reference sequence). The ends were cut back, 4 bases at V and 10 bases at J, with 20 bases in the middle. The CDR3 sequence is CASSSGTPHLGEQFF. The CDR3 nucleotides are TGTGCCAGCAGCTCAGGGACCCCTCACTTGGGGGAGCAGTTCTTC.

The sample holds a few counts of this clonotype. The chain's CDR3 is CASSLVPWETQYF. The CDR3 region has the DNA TGCGCCAGCAGCTTGGTCCCCTGGGAGACCCAGTACTTC. This rearrangement joins TRBV5-1 to TRBJ2-5; D not resolved. CDR3 length: 13 residues. Germline V lookup: CDR1 SGHRS, CDR2 YFSETQ. V was cut by 0 bases and J by 5 bases, with 8 bases left in between.

V is TRBV29-1 and J is TRBJ2-7, with 10 bases that match TRBD1. Germline V lookup: CDR1 SQVTM, CDR2 ANQGSEA. V shed 2 bases, J shed 3 bases, and the junction held 1 base outside the gene matches. The CDR3 totals 13 residues. CDR3 loop: CSVERTGGYEQYF. DNA for the CDR3: TGCAGCGTTGAACGGACAGGGGGCTACGAGCAGTACTTC.

There are many counts of this clonotype. The gene calls are TRBV7-8 and TRBJ1-2; D gene ambiguous. Germline V CDR1 and CDR2: SGHVS, FQNEAQ. V was trimmed by 5 bases and J by 0 bases, leaving 7 bases between them. This CDR3 has 13 amino acids. The CDR3 protein is CASSHASNYGYTF. The CDR3 DNA sequence: TGTGCCAGCAGCCATGCCTCTAACTATGGCTACACCTTC.

This clonotype was picked up a small number of times. The J gene is TRBJ1-6, the V gene TRBV20-1; maybe TRBD1 (5 bases). V lost 6 bases, J lost 10 bases, and 16 bases lay in between. The CDR3 spans 13 residues. In germline, CDR1 is DFQATT, CDR2 SNEGSKA (reference sequence). CDR3 nucleotides: TGCAGTGCGAACGTAGGGGACCGCTCACCCCTCCACTTT. It translates to CSANVGDRSPLHF.

This chain links TRBV20-1 with TRBJ1-4; D is perhaps TRBD1 (5 bases). The CDR3 runs to 15 residues. Trimming cost V 1 base and J 6 bases, with 15 bases left between them. Germline CDR1 DFQATT, CDR2 SNEGSKA (reference sequence). The CDR3 region is CSARGGGWRDEKLFF. CDR3 in DNA: TGCAGTGCTAGAGGGGGGGGTTGGAGAGATGAAAAACTGTTTTTT.

At least ten counts were recorded for this clonotype. The rearrangement joins TRBV11-3 to TRBJ1-1; the D gene is possibly TRBD1 (5 bases). The CDR3 covers 13 residues. With 5 bases removed from V and 8 bases from J, the gap between germline ends came to 15 bases. The germline V gene has CDR1 SGHNT and CDR2 YENEEA. This CDR3 is CASSPSEGREAFF. CDR3 coding DNA: TGTGCCAGCAGCCCTTCTGAGGGACGGGAAGCTTTCTTT.

The CDR3 sequence: CASSGQGWGGELFF. The CDR3 bases are TGTGCCAGCAGTGGACAGGGTTGGGGCGGGGAGCTGTTTTTT. V gene TRBV2 combines with J gene TRBJ2-2; 7 nucleotides line up with TRBD1. With V trimmed by 4 bases and J by 7 bases, 6 bases remained unmatched. Germline V gives CDR1 SNHLY, CDR2 FYNNEI. CDR3 length equals 14 residues.

This clonotype was recorded at least ten times. The J gene is TRBJ1-1, the V gene TRBV5-1, with 8 bases aligning to TRBD1. Trimming at V came to 0 bases and at J to 1 base, leaving 2 bases not matched to a gene. Germline CDR1 and CDR2: SGHRS and YFSETQ. This CDR3 is 15 amino acids long. CDR3: CASSLGTGTNTEAFF. CDR3 bases: TGCGCCAGCAGCTTGGGGACAGGGACGAACACTGAAGCTTTCTTT.

This clonotype was observed at least ten times. This chain joins TRBV2 and TRBJ1-2; TRBD1 matches 9 bases. The germline V gene encodes CDR1 SNHLY and CDR2 FYNNEI. The CDR3 has 15 residues. The V segment lost 6 bases and the J segment 4 bases; nucleotides outside the gene matches: 9. CDR3 nucleotides: TGTGCCAGCAGGATAGGACAGGGGATGAGCTATGGCTACACCTTC. Residues: CASRIGQGMSYGYTF.

The CDR3 sequence is CASSPVAGALPIIHVLHF. CDR3 sequence (DNA): TGTGCCAGCAGCCCCGTGGCGGGAGCTTTACCTATAATTCACGTGCTCCACTTT. The rearrangement joins TRBV27 to TRBJ1-6; D unresolved. The germline CDR1 and CDR2 sequences are MNHEY and SMNVEV (reference sequence). Trimming took 6 bases from V and 16 from J, leaving 34 bases between them. This CDR3 is 18 amino acids long.

The CDR3 is CASREVQGYTGELFF. The CDR3 DNA is TGCGCCAGCAGGGAGGTACAGGGGTACACCGGGGAGCTGTTTTTT. The genes are TRBV10-2 and TRBJ2-2, with 7 bases aligning to TRBD1. V dropped 6 bases and J dropped 3; count of bases not matched to a gene: 7. The CDR3 runs to 15 residues. Germline V gene sequence: CDR1 WSHSY, CDR2 SAAADI.